Shown below are 24 T cell receptor beta chains from a single sample sequenced in a study of Ad26.COV2.S vaccination and SARS-CoV-2 variants. Sequenced by immunoSEQ multiplex PCR; TCRdb stores in-frame clones only, minus some. The sample consists of 300,000 to 400,000 clones, 75% to 90% of them appearing once. Indicated treatment: over 15 received Ad26.COV2.S at low or high dose, single or two shots; about five received placebo; per-sample allocation not given. Sampling occurred on day 63 after the first vaccine or placebo injection. The sequencing here drew on peripheral blood, taken in a trial of Ad26.COV2.S vaccine versus placebo. The source is a person between 18 and 65 years old who received the Ad26.COV2.S COVID-19 vaccine or a placebo.

This clone was seen a single time. V is TRBV18 and J is TRBJ1-1, with D unclear. In germline, CDR1 is KGHSH, CDR2 LQKENI. Trimming pared 2 bases from V and 2 bases from J, leaving 12 bases between. The CDR3 spans 15 residues. The DNA for the CDR3 is TGTGCCAGCTCACCAGATGAGGGCCTTAACACTGAAGCTTTCTTT. As protein: CASSPDEGLNTEAFF.

The chain combines TRBV5-1 with TRBJ1-6, with 8 nucleotides matching TRBD1. V shed 4 bases and J 4 bases; nucleotides not matched to a gene: 13. The V gene's germline CDR1 is SGHRS and CDR2 YFSETQ. The length of the CDR3 is 18 residues. CDR3 nucleotides: TGCGCCAGCAGCATTGGGCCTTCCGGGACAGGTTATAATTCACCCCTCCACTTT. It yields the protein CASSIGPSGTGYNSPLHF.

V gene TRBV28 combines with J gene TRBJ2-3, with TRBD2 as a possible D gene (7 bases). The CDR3 runs 15 residues. Germline lookup yields CDR1 MDHEN and CDR2 SYDVKM. V was trimmed by 6 bases and J by 0 bases, leaving 13 bases between them. The CDR3 DNA reads TGTGCCAGCAGCGGGGGGCAGCTTAGCACAGATACGCAGTATTTT. Its protein is CASSGGQLSTDTQYF.

This chain connects TRBV7-2 to TRBJ2-5; 11 bases fit TRBD2. CDR3 length equals 19 residues. V lost 7 bases, J lost 7 bases, and 23 bases stayed unmatched. Germline CDR1 SGHTA, CDR2 FQGNSA. CDR3 in DNA: TGTGCCAGCATCAAGAGGTCGCTAGCGGGGGGTTACCCGGTGAGGACCCAGTACTTC. Translation gives CASIKRSLAGGYPVRTQYF.

The V and J genes are TRBV6-2 or TRBV6-3 and TRBJ2-7; D could derive from TRBD1 or TRBD2 (7 bases each). The CDR3 consists of 16 residues. Trimming cost V 2 bases and J 0 bases, with 14 bases left between them. CDR1 is MNHEY, CDR2 SVGEGT, per germline. CDR3 coding DNA: TGTGCCAGCAGTTACGGGGGGGGACAGAGCTCCTACGAGCAGTACGTC. Translating gives CASSYGGGQSSYEQYV.

V gene TRBV4-3 combines with J gene TRBJ2-2; 9 bases line up with TRBD2. The V gene's germline CDR1 is LGHNA and CDR2 YSLEER. The CDR3 has 22 residues. Unmatched junction bases numbered 22, after V lost 0 bases and J lost 5 bases. The CDR3: CASSQESGGRSAGGPWTGELFF. DNA for the CDR3: TGCGCCAGCAGCCAAGAGTCCGGAGGCCGGTCGGCGGGAGGGCCGTGGACCGGGGAGCTGTTTTTT.

The chain couples TRBV4-1 to TRBJ1-4; a possible D gene is TRBD1 (6 bases). Germline V CDR1 and CDR2: MGHRA, YSYEKL. Trimming left V 0 bases short and J 7 bases short, with 18 bases between. This CDR3 is built from 17 residues. This CDR3 reads CASSQDPPGQGSEKLFF. The CDR3 region has the DNA TGCGCCAGCAGCCAAGATCCCCCCGGGCAGGGGAGTGAAAAACTGTTTTTT.

This chain connects TRBV5-8 to TRBJ2-7; TRBD2 is a possible D gene (6 bases). This CDR3 contains 16 residues. Germline CDR1 reads SGHTS; CDR2 reads YDEGEE. The ends were cut back, 0 bases at V and 6 bases at J, with 19 bases in the middle. As DNA, the CDR3 is TGTGCCAGCAGCTTGGCCTCGGGGACTGTATTAAGCGAGCAGTACTTC. Protein: CASSLASGTVLSEQYF.

J is TRBJ2-3 and V is TRBV10-3; TRBD1 might be the D (5 bases). The CDR3 is 14 residues long. From germline, CDR1 is ENHRY and CDR2 SYGVKD. The germline V and J ends were trimmed by 2 bases and 3 bases, with 9 bases remaining between them. The CDR3 region is CAISEGRVTDTQYF. DNA for the CDR3: TGTGCCATCAGTGAGGGCAGGGTTACAGATACGCAGTATTTT.

The chain carries TRBV10-3 and TRBJ1-1; weak D call: TRBD1 (5 bases). V was trimmed by 4 bases and J by 6 bases, leaving 15 bases between them. CDR1 is ENHRY, CDR2 SYGVKD, per germline. CDR3 length: 14 residues. The CDR3 DNA is TGTGCCATCAGTGGTGATTTAGACAGCCCTGAAGCTTTCTTT. Protein product: CAISGDLDSPEAFF.

The chain couples TRBV2 to TRBJ2-5; tentatively, D is TRBD1 (6 bases). V gave up 7 bases and J gave up 12 bases, with 15 bases separating them. Looked up from germline, CDR1 is SNHLY and CDR2 is FYNNEI. The CDR3 is made up of 11 amino acids. The CDR3 is CASKPGTRKYF. CDR3 in DNA: TGTGCCAGCAAACCCGGGACACGGAAGTACTTC.

Turning to this clone: The same CDR3 arises from other DNA sequences in this sample as well. This rearrangement joins TRBV7-2 to TRBJ1-1; a weak D match, TRBD1 (5 bases). V lost 3 bases to trimming and J lost 5 bases, with 10 bases between them. The CDR3 sequence is 13 residues long. The germline V gene encodes CDR1 SGHTA and CDR2 FQGNSA. CDR3 coding DNA: TGTGCCAGCAGCTTTCGGGGGGGGACTGAAGCTTTCTTT. It codes for CASSFRGGTEAFF.

The chain joins TRBV27 to TRBJ2-5, with D possibly TRBD2 on 5 matching bases. CDR1 MNHEY and CDR2 SMNVEV come from the germline V gene (reference sequence). Between the trimmed V and J ends, which lost 4 bases and 2 bases, there was a span of 11 bases. The CDR3 is 14 residues long. The CDR3 sequence: CASSSWTEQETQYF. DNA for the CDR3: TGTGCCAGCAGTTCATGGACTGAGCAAGAGACCCAGTACTTC.

The V gene is TRBV28, the J gene TRBJ1-2; perhaps TRBD1 as D (5 bases). V was pared by 2 bases and J by 2 bases, with 6 bases between. CDR3 length equals 13 residues. Germline V gives CDR1 MDHEN, CDR2 SYDVKM. The CDR3 reads CASSLRQNYGYTF. The CDR3 DNA is TGTGCCAGCAGTTTAAGACAGAACTATGGCTACACCTTC.

This chain uses TRBV27 with TRBJ1-1; no firm D call. The CDR3 sequence is 11 residues long. Trimming pared 7 bases from V and 4 bases from J, leaving 7 bases between. Per the germline V gene, CDR1 is MNHEY and CDR2 is SMNVEV (reference sequence). CDR3 coding DNA: TGTGCCAGCAAAACGGCCACTGAAGCTTTCTTT. Amino acids: CASKTATEAFF.

This chain connects TRBV11-3 to TRBJ2-1, with TRBD2 matching over 8 bases. The CDR3 loop spans 13 amino acids. V trimming: 6 bases; J trimming: 6 bases; junction bases outside the gene matches: 4. In germline, CDR1 is SGHNT, CDR2 YENEEA. In DNA, the CDR3 is TGTGCCAGCAGGGGACTAGATCTCAATGAGCAGTTCTTC. As protein: CASRGLDLNEQFF.

The rearrangement uses TRBV5-1 and TRBJ1-1; D uncertain. V dropped 0 bases and J dropped 1 base, with 10 bases sitting between them. This CDR3 has 15 amino acids. Germline CDR1 SGHRS, CDR2 YFSETQ. In DNA, the CDR3 is TGCGCCAGCAGCTTGGTCGGGCCGGCGAACACTGAAGCTTTCTTT. It yields the protein CASSLVGPANTEAFF.

The chain carries TRBV3-1 (or the pseudogene TRBV3-2) and TRBJ1-1; no definite D call. V gave up 3 bases and J gave up 0 bases, with 5 bases separating them. This CDR3 is built from 13 residues. Germline V CDR1 and CDR2: LGHDT, YNNKEL (reference sequence). The CDR3 sequence: CASSHGMNTEAFF. DNA of the CDR3: TGTGCCAGCAGCCATGGGATGAACACTGAAGCTTTCTTT.

The chain combines TRBV18 with TRBJ1-2; no reliable D call. The CDR3 loop spans 13 amino acids. In germline, CDR1 is KGHSH, CDR2 LQKENI. V lost 2 bases to trimming and J lost 2 bases, with 6 bases between them. The CDR3 sequence is CASSPGSNYGYTF. The DNA for the CDR3 is TGTGCCAGCTCACCAGGATCCAACTATGGCTACACCTTC.

A note on this clone: The junction does not match germline at one end; this may be a read error. The V call is TRBV12-3 or TRBV12-4, the J call TRBJ1-5; no reliable D call. The CDR3 has 13 residues. In nucleotides, the CDR3 is TGTGGCAGCAGTTTTGCCCGTGGACAGCCCCAGCATTTT. Translating gives CGSSFARGQPQHF.

The chain uses TRBV27 and TRBJ1-2, with 9 bases aligning to TRBD1. CDR3 length: 16 amino acids. Losses at the gene ends were 0 bases for V and 2 bases for J; bases not matched to a gene: 4. Germline lookup yields CDR1 MNHEY and CDR2 SMNVEV (reference sequence). The CDR3 is CASSLSGQGRNYGYTF. The CDR3 nucleotides are TGTGCCAGCAGTTTATCAGGACAGGGGCGAAACTATGGCTACACCTTC.

The chain joins TRBV7-3 to TRBJ2-5; 11 bases are shared with TRBD2. The junction had 8 bases not matched to a gene; V was cut back by 1 base and J by 7 bases. CDR1 is SGHTA, CDR2 FQGTGA, per germline. This CDR3 has 16 amino acids. The CDR3 region is CASSLIAGGPFGTQYF. CDR3 DNA: TGTGCCAGCAGCTTAATAGCGGGGGGGCCTTTCGGGACCCAGTACTTC.

The chain carries TRBV4-1 and TRBJ1-2, with D perhaps TRBD1 (6 bases). This CDR3 has 13 residues. V dropped 5 bases and J dropped 4 bases, with 11 bases sitting between them. CDR1 and CDR2 (germline): MGHRA, YSYEKL. CDR3 region: CASSSQGFYGYTF. CDR3 nucleotide sequence: TGCGCCAGCAGCTCTCAGGGGTTCTATGGCTACACCTTC.

The J gene is TRBJ1-4, the V gene TRBV4-1; D gene unclear. V lost 3 bases and J lost 8, with 10 bases in between. CDR3 length equals 13 residues. In germline, CDR1 is MGHRA, CDR2 YSYEKL. CDR3 sequence reads: CASSQVVGEKLFF. The CDR3 DNA follows: TGCGCCAGCAGCCAGGTTGTAGGAGAAAAACTGTTTTTT.